A selection of T cell receptor beta chains follows, all from one sample in a study of early T cells in non-severe SARS-CoV-2 infection. TCRdb processed the 5' RACE reads anew with MiXCR; each CDR3 protein has one entry. In the table there are 70,000 to 85,000 distinct CDR3 sequences, about an eighth of which are singletons. The sample was whole blood. The source of these receptors is an adult who was a healthcare worker with PCR-confirmed SARS-CoV-2 infection or an uninfected control (not recorded which). Each CDR3 is given with its conserved first and last residue. Fields, in order: D gene, V gene, J gene, clone size, CDR3 protein. A D gene is named only where the DNA matches it firmly. Some rows mark clone size as missing; the rest say once, few, many or name a class of expanded clone.

d_call: TRBD1
v_call: TRBV7-9
j_call: TRBJ2-1
clone_size: .
cdr3_aa: CASSLFFDRGAEQFF

d_call: TRBD2
v_call: TRBV20-1
j_call: TRBJ2-7
clone_size: .
cdr3_aa: CSARGLAGPAYEQYF

d_call: .
v_call: TRBV29-1
j_call: TRBJ2-7
clone_size: .
cdr3_aa: CSARGGGASYEQYF

d_call: TRBD2
v_call: TRBV12-3/TRBV12-4
j_call: TRBJ2-7
clone_size: many
cdr3_aa: CASSSSGLAGVW

d_call: TRBD1
v_call: TRBV19
j_call: TRBJ2-2
clone_size: many
cdr3_aa: CASSQGTGANTGELFF

d_call: .
v_call: TRBV21-1
j_call: TRBJ2-7
clone_size: few
cdr3_aa: CASSRGASGDSYEQYF

d_call: .
v_call: TRBV10-1
j_call: TRBJ2-3
clone_size: few
cdr3_aa: CASRDGGLGTDTQYF

d_call: TRBD1
v_call: TRBV29-1
j_call: TRBJ2-3
clone_size: few
cdr3_aa: CSVAQGAFGTDTQYF

d_call: TRBD2
v_call: TRBV18
j_call: TRBJ2-1
clone_size: .
cdr3_aa: CASSPLAGVYNEQFF

d_call: TRBD2
v_call: TRBV4-2
j_call: TRBJ2-3
clone_size: .
cdr3_aa: CASSQWQRESGTDTQYF

d_call: TRBD2
v_call: TRBV19
j_call: TRBJ2-7
clone_size: many
cdr3_aa: CASTPRWAGDSYEQYF

d_call: TRBD2
v_call: TRBV6-5
j_call: TRBJ2-1
clone_size: few
cdr3_aa: CASSPRSSGGNDEQFF

d_call: .
v_call: TRBV6-5
j_call: TRBJ2-3
clone_size: few
cdr3_aa: CASSERAPDTQYF

d_call: TRBD1
v_call: TRBV6-6
j_call: TRBJ1-1
clone_size: .
cdr3_aa: CASSYPPGQGLAAFF

d_call: .
v_call: TRBV27
j_call: TRBJ1-1
clone_size: few
cdr3_aa: CASSLRTRNTEAFF

d_call: .
v_call: TRBV9
j_call: TRBJ2-7
clone_size: many
cdr3_aa: CASSVTGSYEQYF

d_call: .
v_call: TRBV12-3/TRBV12-4
j_call: TRBJ1-6
clone_size: many
cdr3_aa: CASSWGTPNSPLHF

d_call: .
v_call: TRBV7-8
j_call: TRBJ1-1
clone_size: few
cdr3_aa: CASTVQPNTEAFF

d_call: .
v_call: TRBV12-3/TRBV12-4
j_call: TRBJ1-5
clone_size: many
cdr3_aa: CASSLAGVRGPQHF

d_call: .
v_call: TRBV30
j_call: TRBJ1-1
clone_size: many
cdr3_aa: CAWTSWGGRDTEAFF

d_call: .
v_call: TRBV12-3/TRBV12-4
j_call: TRBJ2-1
clone_size: .
cdr3_aa: CASSGGYEQFF

d_call: .
v_call: TRBV6-6
j_call: TRBJ2-1
clone_size: few
cdr3_aa: CASSYLDYYNEQFF

d_call: .
v_call: TRBV2
j_call: TRBJ2-1
clone_size: .
cdr3_aa: CASSEGRIEQFF

d_call: .
v_call: TRBV29-1
j_call: TRBJ2-2
clone_size: few
cdr3_aa: CSARAGPGELFF

d_call: .
v_call: TRBV4-1
j_call: TRBJ1-1
clone_size: .
cdr3_aa: CASSQVADRHETFF

d_call: .
v_call: TRBV11-1
j_call: TRBJ2-3
clone_size: few
cdr3_aa: CASSRQVTTDTQYF

d_call: TRBD1
v_call: TRBV10-3
j_call: TRBJ2-5
clone_size: few
cdr3_aa: CATSGDRGLKETQYF

d_call: .
v_call: TRBV11-2
j_call: TRBJ1-1
clone_size: few
cdr3_aa: CASRRIMGANTEAFF

d_call: TRBD1
v_call: TRBV12-3/TRBV12-4
j_call: TRBJ1-4
clone_size: few
cdr3_aa: CASSFGTGDEKLFF

d_call: .
v_call: TRBV12-3/TRBV12-4
j_call: TRBJ2-7
clone_size: few
cdr3_aa: CASSLWGGFYEQYF

d_call: TRBD1
v_call: TRBV10-3
j_call: TRBJ2-1
clone_size: many
cdr3_aa: CAITGRGLDEQFF

d_call: .
v_call: TRBV29-1
j_call: TRBJ1-1
clone_size: .
cdr3_aa: CSALSTVGTEAFF

d_call: TRBD2
v_call: TRBV20-1
j_call: TRBJ2-7
clone_size: .
cdr3_aa: CSARPLAGGFYEQYF

d_call: .
v_call: TRBV14
j_call: TRBJ2-3
clone_size: many
cdr3_aa: CASSQDRLQDTQYF

d_call: TRBD2
v_call: TRBV6-2/TRBV6-3
j_call: TRBJ2-7
clone_size: few
cdr3_aa: CASSLLAGEQYF

d_call: .
v_call: TRBV2
j_call: TRBJ1-1
clone_size: many
cdr3_aa: CASSSQRATEAFF

d_call: TRBD2
v_call: TRBV5-4
j_call: TRBJ2-1
clone_size: few
cdr3_aa: CASSLATSFGNEQFF

d_call: TRBD2
v_call: TRBV27
j_call: TRBJ2-1
clone_size: many
cdr3_aa: CASRLAGEFINEQFF

d_call: .
v_call: TRBV7-9
j_call: TRBJ1-2
clone_size: many
cdr3_aa: CASSSRIFYGYTF

d_call: .
v_call: TRBV9
j_call: TRBJ1-3
clone_size: many
cdr3_aa: CASSVGAVSSGNTIYF

d_call: .
v_call: TRBV18
j_call: TRBJ1-2
clone_size: many
cdr3_aa: CASSQKQGDGYTF

d_call: TRBD2
v_call: TRBV27
j_call: TRBJ2-7
clone_size: many
cdr3_aa: CASSPWTSGSYEQYF

d_call: TRBD2
v_call: TRBV3-1
j_call: TRBJ2-1
clone_size: many
cdr3_aa: CASSQDRSKRGYNEQFF

d_call: .
v_call: TRBV6-6
j_call: TRBJ1-1
clone_size: few
cdr3_aa: CASSYQAEAFF

d_call: .
v_call: TRBV7-7
j_call: TRBJ2-7
clone_size: many
cdr3_aa: CASSLGRSVGDEQYF

d_call: .
v_call: TRBV6-5
j_call: TRBJ2-7
clone_size: many
cdr3_aa: CASSLLGSHGGYEQYF

d_call: TRBD1
v_call: TRBV19
j_call: TRBJ2-7
clone_size: .
cdr3_aa: CASSPRGTPAARQYF

d_call: TRBD1
v_call: TRBV7-2
j_call: TRBJ2-2
clone_size: .
cdr3_aa: CASSRRTGGLGTGELFF

d_call: TRBD2
v_call: TRBV4-1
j_call: TRBJ2-5
clone_size: many
cdr3_aa: CASSQVGLAGQETQYF

d_call: .
v_call: TRBV5-1
j_call: TRBJ2-7
clone_size: .
cdr3_aa: CASSGDLGEQYF

d_call: TRBD1
v_call: TRBV12-5
j_call: TRBJ1-2
clone_size: many
cdr3_aa: CASGHSGTEKINYGYTF

d_call: .
v_call: TRBV5-8
j_call: TRBJ1-3
clone_size: many
cdr3_aa: CASGYSGNTIYF

d_call: .
v_call: TRBV3-1
j_call: TRBJ2-1
clone_size: .
cdr3_aa: CASSLPGAGEQFF

d_call: .
v_call: TRBV20-1
j_call: TRBJ2-3
clone_size: many
cdr3_aa: CSARPLGAGTDTQYF

d_call: TRBD2
v_call: TRBV6-1
j_call: TRBJ2-3
clone_size: many
cdr3_aa: CASSEPTSFVTYTQYF